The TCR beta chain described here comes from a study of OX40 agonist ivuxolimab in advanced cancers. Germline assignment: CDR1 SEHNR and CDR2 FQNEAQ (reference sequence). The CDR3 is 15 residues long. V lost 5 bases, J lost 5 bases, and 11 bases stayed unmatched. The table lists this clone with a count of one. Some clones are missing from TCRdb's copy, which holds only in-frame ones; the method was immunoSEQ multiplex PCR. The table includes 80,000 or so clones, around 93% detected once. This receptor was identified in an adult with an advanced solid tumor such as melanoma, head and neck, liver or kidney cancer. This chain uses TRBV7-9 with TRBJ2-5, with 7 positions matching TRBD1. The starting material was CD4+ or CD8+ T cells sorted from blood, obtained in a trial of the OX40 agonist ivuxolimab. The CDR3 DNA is TGTGCCAGCAGCGCTGTACAGGGGCCCGGGGAGACCCAGTACTTC. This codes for CASSAVQGPGETQYF.